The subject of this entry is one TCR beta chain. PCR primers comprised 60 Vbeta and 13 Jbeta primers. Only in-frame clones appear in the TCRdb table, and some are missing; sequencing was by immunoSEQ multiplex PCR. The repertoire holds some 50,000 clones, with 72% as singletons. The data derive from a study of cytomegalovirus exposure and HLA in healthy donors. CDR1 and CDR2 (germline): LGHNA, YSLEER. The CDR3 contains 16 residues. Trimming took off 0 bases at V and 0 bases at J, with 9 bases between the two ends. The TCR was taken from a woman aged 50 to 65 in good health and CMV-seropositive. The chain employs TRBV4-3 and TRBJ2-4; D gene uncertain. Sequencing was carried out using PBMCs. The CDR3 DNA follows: TGCGCCAGCAGCCAAGATCAACAGCTAGCCAAAAACATTCAGTACTTC. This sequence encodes CASSQDQQLAKNIQYF.